The 18 T cell receptor beta chains below all came from one sample that was sequenced in a study of shared clonotypes between healthy human individuals. Profiled with immunoSEQ multiplex PCR; TCRdb holds only in-frame clones, not every one. Here the sample spans around 500,000 clones, about 82% being singletons. Material for sequencing was PBMCs. The source of these receptors is a middle-aged woman in good health. Some clones in this sample may be carry-over from other donors' samples.

The chain joins TRBV7-8 to TRBJ1-5, with a possible D match to TRBD1 (5 bases). CDR1 is SGHVS and CDR2 is FQNEAQ in the germline V gene. CDR3 length: 14 residues. Trimming left V 2 bases short and J 4 bases short, with 9 bases between. The CDR3 region is CASSLSGWNQPQHF. The CDR3 DNA reads TGTGCCAGCAGCTTATCAGGGTGGAATCAGCCCCAGCATTTT.

The chain couples TRBV5-1 to TRBJ2-7; D assignment may be TRBD1 or TRBD2 (5 bases each). The CDR3 runs 13 residues. The V gene lost 0 bases and the J gene lost 3 bases, with 7 bases spanning the gap. Germline V gene lookup returns CDR1 SGHRS and CDR2 YFSETQ. The CDR3 nucleotides are TGCGCCAGCAGCTTGGGAGGGGTCTACGAGCAGTACTTC. It specifies CASSLGGVYEQYF.

This clone was seen only a few times. The rearrangement uses TRBV27 and TRBJ1-5, with D perhaps matching TRBD1 (5 bases). Per germline, CDR1 MNHEY and CDR2 SMNVEV (reference sequence). V was clipped by 6 bases and J by 3 bases, with 15 bases between them. There are 15 residues in the CDR3. CDR3 nucleotides: TGTGCCAGCAGCGATATAAAGACAGTCAATCAGCCCCAGCATTTT. Its protein is CASSDIKTVNQPQHF.

This clone was seen a single time. The rearrangement uses TRBV5-1 and TRBJ2-7; tentative D call: TRBD2 (6 bases). V lost 1 base and J 3 bases, leaving 11 bases between the germline ends. The CDR3 loop spans 14 amino acids. Germline V CDR1 and CDR2: SGHRS, YFSETQ. CDR3 loop: CASSLSGEYYEQYF. The CDR3 DNA reads TGCGCCAGCAGCTTGTCGGGGGAATACTACGAGCAGTACTTC.

The chain joins TRBV9 to TRBJ2-1; D is ambiguous. The germline V gene encodes CDR1 SGDLS and CDR2 YYNGEE. The length of the CDR3 is 15 residues. Trimming took 0 bases from V and 5 from J, leaving 12 bases between them. The CDR3 DNA is TGTGCCAGCAGCGTAGCTGTCGCGGCACACAATGAGCAGTTCTTC. Its translation: CASSVAVAAHNEQFF.

The chain recombines TRBV5-4 with TRBJ2-7; 12 bases are shared with TRBD2. Trimming at V came to 0 bases and at J to 2 bases, leaving 9 bases not matched to a gene. From germline, CDR1 is SGHNT and CDR2 YYREEE (reference sequence). The length of the CDR3 is 18 residues. Written as DNA, the CDR3 is TGTGCCAGCAGCTTGGGTCCTAGCGGGAGGGCCCCGACCTACGAGCAGTACTTC. It codes for CASSLGPSGRAPTYEQYF.

The chain has TRBV11-3 and TRBJ2-3; the match to TRBD1 covers 9 bases. The V gene's germline CDR1 is SGHNT and CDR2 YENEEA. The CDR3 contains 15 residues. V lost 4 bases and J lost 2; bases outside the gene matches: 4. CDR3 in DNA: TGTGCCAGCAGCTCCCGGACAGGGGACACAGATACGCAGTATTTT. It is translated as CASSSRTGDTDTQYF.

The V and J genes are TRBV4-2 and TRBJ2-2; no clear D. Per germline, CDR1 LGHNA and CDR2 YNFKEQ. V gave up 4 bases and J gave up 7 bases, with 10 bases separating them. This CDR3 region has 13 residues. The CDR3 spells CASSLYTDGELFF. CDR3 nucleotide sequence: TGTGCCAGCAGCCTCTACACGGACGGGGAGCTGTTTTTT.

V and J are TRBV4-3 and TRBJ1-5; D gene uncertain. The CDR3 length is 13 residues. V lost 0 bases, J lost 6 bases, and 6 bases lay in between. The germline CDR1 and CDR2 sequences are LGHNA and YSLEER. CDR3 nucleotide sequence: TGCGCCAGCAGCCAAGATGTGGGTCAGCCCCAGCATTTT. Encoded protein: CASSQDVGQPQHF.

This clone was found a few times. V usage is TRBV19 and J usage is TRBJ2-3; D not resolved. Germline values: CDR1 LNHDA, CDR2 SQIVND (reference sequence). Trimming removed 0 bases at V and 0 bases at J, with 4 bases between. The CDR3 runs 14 residues. CDR3 coding DNA: TGTGCCAGTAGTATAGATTGGAGCACAGATACGCAGTATTTT. It encodes CASSIDWSTDTQYF.

The chain employs TRBV5-4 and TRBJ2-5, with 11 bases lining up with TRBD1. The J call is in doubt because the DNA end fits TRBJ2-7 better. The CDR3 has 15 residues. Germline-derived CDR1 and CDR2 are SGHNT and YYREEE (reference sequence). The CDR3 sequence is CASSRGQGAWGEQYF. The CDR3 nucleotides are TGTGCCAGCAGCAGAGGACAGGGGGCGTGGGGCGAGCAGTACTTC.

The chain links TRBV25-1 to TRBJ1-2, with 9 bases lining up with TRBD1. This CDR3 is 15 amino acids long. The germline gives CDR1 MGHDK, CDR2 SYGVNS. The ends lost 7 bases at V and 6 bases at J; junction bases unmatched: 12. This CDR3 reads CASTARGTGRDGYTF. CDR3 sequence (DNA): TGTGCCAGCACCGCGAGGGGGACAGGGAGGGATGGCTACACCTTC.

This clone was found a few times. V usage is TRBV28 and J usage is TRBJ2-3; 7 bases are shared with TRBD1. V dropped 2 bases and J dropped 4; count of bases not matched to a gene: 6. CDR3 length: 15 amino acids. CDR1 is MDHEN, CDR2 SYDVKM, per germline. CDR3 region: CASSLPSTGSDTQYF. The DNA of the CDR3 is TGTGCCAGCAGTTTACCCTCGACAGGGTCAGATACGCAGTATTTT. Drawing the rest from reference TRBV28 and TRBJ2-3, the complete variable domain is DVKVTQSSRYLVKRTGEKVFLECVQDMDHENMFWYRQDPGLGLRLIYFSYDVKMKEKGDIPEGYSVSREKKERFSLILESASTNQTSMYLCASSLPSTGSDTQYFGPGTRLTVL.

About this clone: Distinct nucleotide sequences in the sample also encode this CDR3. The chain carries TRBV28 and TRBJ2-7, with TRBD1 identical over 10 bases. CDR1 and CDR2 (germline): MDHEN, SYDVKM. The CDR3 runs to 14 residues. With 4 bases clipped from V and 4 bases from J, the junction kept 4 bases outside the gene matches. The CDR3 DNA reads as TGTGCCAGCAGTTCAAGACAGGGGGCTTACGAGCAGTACTTC. Amino acid sequence: CASSSRQGAYEQYF.

The chain carries TRBV5-1 and TRBJ2-2; 11 nucleotides align to TRBD1. The V segment lost 8 bases and the J segment 2 bases; nucleotides outside the gene matches: 11. Germline CDR1 is SGHRS and CDR2 is YFSETQ. This CDR3 is 17 amino acids long. The DNA for the CDR3 is TGCGCCAGTCGACCGGGACAGGGGGGCACCAACACCGGGGAGCTGTTTTTT. Translation: CASRPGQGGTNTGELFF.

The rearrangement uses TRBV5-8 and TRBJ1-1; 9 nucleotides agree with TRBD1. The V and J ends lost 5 bases and 2 bases, in that order; junction bases with no gene match: 7. CDR1 SGHTS and CDR2 YDEGEE come from the germline V gene. The CDR3 loop spans 15 amino acids. As DNA, the CDR3 is TGTGCCAGCAGTGACAGGGGGTTTAGAAACACTGAAGCTTTCTTT. Its protein is CASSDRGFRNTEAFF.

The chain couples TRBV30 to TRBJ1-4; tentative D call: TRBD1 (6 bases). V was trimmed by 1 base and J by 5 bases, leaving 8 bases between them. The CDR3 has 13 amino acids. Germline CDR1 and CDR2: GTSNPN and SVGIG (reference sequence). The CDR3 coding sequence is TGTGCCTGGAGTGGACAGGAGAATGAAAAACTGTTTTTT. Its protein is CAWSGQENEKLFF. Drawing the rest from reference TRBV30 and TRBJ1-4, the complete variable domain is SQTIHQWPATLVQPVGSPLSLECTVEGTSNPNLYWYRQAAGRGLQLLFYSVGIGQISSEVPQNLSASRPQDRQFILSSKKLLLSDSGFYLCAWSGQENEKLFFGSGTQLSVL.

This chain joins TRBV7-6 and TRBJ1-3, with TRBD1 as a possible D gene (6 bases). There are 16 residues in the CDR3. The V gene's germline CDR1 is SGHVS and CDR2 FNYEAQ. The germline V and J ends were trimmed by 4 bases and 3 bases, with 16 bases remaining between them. The DNA of the CDR3 is TGTGCCAGCAGCTCCGGACAGACAGTTTTTGGAAACACCATATATTTT. Amino acid sequence: CASSSGQTVFGNTIYF.